Following are 23 T cell receptor beta chains from one sample sequenced in a study of blood T cell repertoires in COVID-19. Profiled with immunoSEQ multiplex PCR; TCRdb holds only in-frame clones, not every one. The data show roughly 240,000 clones, around 88% seen once. Input material: PBMCs or T cells enriched from blood (not recorded which). The source is a woman aged 45-59 years who had recovered from COVID-19.

The rearrangement uses TRBV21-1 and TRBJ1-2; the DNA was not used to check the table's D call, TRBD1. TRBV21-1 is shown as a pseudogene. The length of the CDR3 is 13 residues. The CDR3 spells CASNRTGGHGYTF. The DNA of the CDR3 is TGTGCCAGCAACCGAACAGGGGGCCATGGCTACACCTTC.

Remarks on this clone: Other DNA sequences from this sample encode an identical CDR3 as well. DNA for the CDR3: TGCGCCAGCTCCCCTGGACTAGCGGGGGCCACAGATACGCAGTATTTT. Translated, it gives CASSPGLAGATDTQYF. The V and J genes are TRBV5-1 and TRBJ2-3; TRBD2 aligns across 13 bases. The CDR3 spans 16 residues. V lost 7 bases, J lost 2 bases, and 7 bases stayed unmatched. Germline loops: CDR1 SGHRS, CDR2 YFSETQ.

V gene TRBV19 combines with J gene TRBJ2-1; 12 bases are a match to TRBD2. The CDR3 totals 16 residues. Germline CDR1 and CDR2: LNHDA and SQIVND (reference sequence). The trim removed 3 bases at V and 4 bases at J, leaving 4 bases unmatched. CDR3 residues: CASSILAGGRYNEQFF. In DNA, the CDR3 is TGTGCCAGTAGTATCCTAGCGGGGGGGCGTTACAATGAGCAGTTCTTC.

V and J are TRBV28 and TRBJ1-5; D possibly corresponds to TRBD1 (6 bases). V gave up 6 bases and J gave up 4 bases, with 16 bases separating them. Per the germline V gene, CDR1 is MDHEN and CDR2 is SYDVKM. The CDR3 loop spans 15 amino acids. This CDR3 is CASSRRTEVNQPQHF. In DNA, the CDR3 is TGTGCCAGCAGCCGTAGGACAGAGGTTAATCAGCCCCAGCATTTT.

This clone was observed once. V usage is TRBV2 and J usage is TRBJ2-5; tentative D call: TRBD1 (6 bases). The V gene's germline CDR1 is SNHLY and CDR2 FYNNEI. V shed 10 bases and J shed 0 bases, with 12 bases lying between them. This CDR3 spans 13 amino acids. The CDR3 region is CAIMTGDQETQYF. The CDR3 DNA sequence: TGTGCCATCATGACAGGAGACCAAGAGACCCAGTACTTC.

This clone has a handful of counts. The chain couples TRBV7-8 to TRBJ1-5; 9 positions agree with TRBD1. This CDR3 is 15 amino acids long. Per the germline V gene, CDR1 is SGHVS and CDR2 is FQNEAQ. V lost 5 bases, J lost 2 bases, and 4 bases stayed unmatched. The CDR3 DNA is TGTGCCAGCAGCCCCAGGACAGGGGGCAATCAGCCCCAGCATTTT. Encoded protein: CASSPRTGGNQPQHF.

The V call is TRBV7-8, the J call TRBJ2-1, with a weak D call TRBD1 (6 bases). CDR1 and CDR2 from the germline V gene are SGHVS and FQNEAQ. The CDR3 spans 16 residues. The germline V and J ends were trimmed by 5 bases and 6 bases, with 20 bases remaining between them. The CDR3 reads CASSPEGGGWFNEQFF. The CDR3 nucleotides read TGTGCCAGCAGCCCCGAAGGGGGTGGATGGTTCAATGAGCAGTTCTTC.

The gene calls are TRBV7-6 and TRBJ2-7; 11 bases line up with TRBD2. V lost 6 bases and J lost 3; bases outside the gene matches: 10. The CDR3 is made up of 16 amino acids. The germline V gene has CDR1 SGHVS and CDR2 FNYEAQ. Here the CDR3 DNA reads TGTGCCAGCAGTCTAGCCGGGACTAGCGGAGACTACGAGCAGTACTTC. It specifies CASSLAGTSGDYEQYF.

The V call is TRBV4-1, the J call TRBJ2-1; 9 bases agree with TRBD2. Germline CDR1 reads MGHRA; CDR2 reads YSYEKL. The CDR3 totals 16 residues. After removal of 2 bases from V and 7 bases from J, the junction contained 9 bases not matched to a gene. The CDR3 DNA is TGCGCCAGCAGCCAATACGGGACTAGCCTTTCAAATGAGCAGTTCTTC. This translates into CASSQYGTSLSNEQFF.

The chain couples TRBV7-2 to TRBJ1-4; D might be TRBD1 (5 bases). The germline CDR1 and CDR2 sequences are SGHTA and FQGNSA. The CDR3 runs 14 residues. The germline V and J ends were trimmed by 3 bases and 8 bases, with 13 bases remaining between them. In DNA form, the CDR3 reads TGTGCCAGCAGCTTGATTCCCAGGGCGGAAAAACTGTTTTTT. Translated: CASSLIPRAEKLFF.

This chain uses TRBV27 with TRBJ1-5; D not certain. The CDR3 runs 13 residues. V shed 3 bases and J shed 3 bases, with 6 bases lying between them. Germline CDR1 reads MNHEY; CDR2 reads SMNVEV (reference sequence). The CDR3 nucleotides read TGTGCCAGCAGTTTCAGGTACAATCAGCCCCAGCATTTT. Protein sequence: CASSFRYNQPQHF.

The chain is built from TRBV4-3 and TRBJ2-5; a possible D gene is TRBD1 (5 bases). Germline V gene data show CDR1 as LGHNA and CDR2 as YSLEER. The CDR3 is 15 residues long. V was trimmed by 0 bases and J by 3 bases, leaving 11 bases between them. CDR3 nucleotide sequence: TGCGCCAGCAGCCAAGAAGCAGGGTTCGAAGAGACCCAGTACTTC. Translation gives CASSQEAGFEETQYF.

This clone was counted a few times. The V and J genes are TRBV7-9 and TRBJ2-7; a possible D gene is TRBD2 (5 bases). The ends were cut back, 5 bases at V and 1 base at J, with 12 bases in the middle. CDR3 length equals 14 residues. The V gene's germline CDR1 is SEHNR and CDR2 FQNEAQ (reference sequence). Here the CDR3 DNA reads TGTGCCAGCAGCGCCCGGGATTTTTCCTACGAGCAGTACTTC. Its translation: CASSARDFSYEQYF.

The chain joins TRBV19 to TRBJ2-2; the match to TRBD1 covers 8 bases. The CDR3 sequence is 15 residues long. Germline V lookup: CDR1 LNHDA, CDR2 SQIVND (reference sequence). Germline trimming cut 4 bases from V and 4 bases from J; bases unmatched to any gene: 5. The CDR3 nucleotides are TGTGCCAGTAGTACGACAGGGGTTGGCACCGGGGAGCTGTTTTTT. Its protein is CASSTTGVGTGELFF.

Only a few counts were recorded for this clone. For the CDR3, the DNA is TGTGCCAGCAGCTTAAACCGAGCTTACGAGCAGTACTTC. Amino acids: CASSLNRAYEQYF. The chain uses TRBV7-2 and TRBJ2-7; D is unresolved. The germline CDR1 and CDR2 sequences are SGHTA and FQGNSA. Trimming pared 2 bases from V and 4 bases from J, leaving 9 bases between. The CDR3 length is 13 residues.

This sequence joins TRBV6-2 or TRBV6-3 and TRBJ2-7; possible D gene TRBD1, 6 bases. The ends were cut back, 0 bases at V and 11 bases at J, with 23 bases in the middle. The CDR3 is 16 residues long. The germline CDR1 and CDR2 sequences are MNHEY and SVGEGT. This CDR3 is CASSYSSASQGQKEYF. The CDR3 DNA reads TGTGCCAGCAGTTACTCAAGTGCATCGCAGGGGCAGAAGGAGTACTTC.

J is TRBJ2-7 and V is TRBV10-2; 8 bases are a match to TRBD1. Germline-derived CDR1 and CDR2 are WSHSY and SAAADI. The CDR3 loop spans 13 amino acids. J lost 3 bases, V lost 10 bases, and 8 bases had no gene match. CDR3 sequence reads: CATRTGSLYEQYF. Here the CDR3 DNA reads TGCGCCACCCGGACAGGGAGCCTCTACGAGCAGTACTTC.

The J gene is TRBJ1-2, the V gene TRBV6-5; D gene ambiguous. V lost 5 bases, J lost 8 bases, and 15 bases lay in between. Germline V gene lookup returns CDR1 MNHEY and CDR2 SVGAGI. This CDR3 has 13 amino acids. This chain's CDR3 is CASSREAGWGYTF. For the CDR3, the DNA is TGTGCCAGCAGTAGAGAGGCTGGCTGGGGCTACACCTTC.

The CDR3 sequence: CASSPGTTLGYEQYF. The CDR3 coding sequence is TGCGCCAGCAGCCCAGGGACTACCCTGGGGTACGAGCAGTACTTC. This sequence joins TRBV4-1 and TRBJ2-7, with TRBD2 identical over 7 bases. J lost 4 bases, V lost 4 bases, and 10 bases had no gene match. Germline V lookup: CDR1 MGHRA, CDR2 YSYEKL. This CDR3 has 15 residues.

The chain links TRBV27 to TRBJ2-1; weak D call: TRBD2 (6 bases). Trimming pared 3 bases from V and 2 bases from J, leaving 8 bases between. Germline V lookup: CDR1 MNHEY, CDR2 SMNVEV (reference sequence). The CDR3 consists of 14 residues. CDR3: CASSFSGTYNEQFF. The CDR3, as DNA: TGTGCCAGCAGTTTTAGCGGTACCTACAATGAGCAGTTCTTC.

The rearrangement links TRBV29-1 to TRBJ1-3; D is unclear. The V gene lost 4 bases and the J gene lost 0 bases, with 7 bases spanning the gap. The germline V gene has CDR1 SQVTM and CDR2 ANQGSEA. This CDR3 is 13 amino acids long. CDR3: CSVVLNSGNTIYF. CDR3 bases: TGCAGCGTTGTACTGAACTCTGGAAACACCATATATTTT.

The rearrangement uses TRBV6-2 or TRBV6-3 and TRBJ1-6; a weak D match, TRBD1 (6 bases). CDR3 length: 17 amino acids. CDR1 and CDR2 (germline): MNHEY, SVGEGT. Trimming stripped 2 bases from V and 0 bases from J, with 11 bases between. CDR3 nucleotide sequence: TGTGCCAGCAGTTACCCGACAGGAGGCTCCTATAATTCACCCCTCCACTTT. It is translated as CASSYPTGGSYNSPLHF.

The genes are TRBV7-9 and TRBJ2-3; weak D call: TRBD1 (6 bases). The CDR3 totals 15 residues. V lost 4 bases and J lost 2, with 13 bases in between. Germline CDR1 is SEHNR and CDR2 is FQNEAQ (reference sequence). In nucleotides, the CDR3 is TGTGCCAGCAGCTCCGACAGGAGAGCCACAGATACGCAGTATTTT. This gives the protein CASSSDRRATDTQYF.